This entry is about one T cell receptor beta chain. Its specificity is not known. TCRdb's table, derived via immunoSEQ multiplex PCR, lists solely in-frame clones and lacks some. In the table there are approximately 200,000 clones, about two thirds of which are singletons. Trimming at V came to 4 bases and at J to 3 bases, leaving 6 bases not matched to a gene. The CDR3 consists of 14 residues. The V gene's germline CDR1 is LGHNA and CDR2 YSLEER. The sample is drawn from a study of cytotoxic CD8 clonotypes in ibrutinib-treated CLL. Notes on the study in general: A rise in clonality was seen at ibrutinib response, and a fall back toward baseline was seen at progression.

This TCR came from a human donor with chronic lymphocytic leukemia. The V gene is TRBV4-3, the J gene TRBJ2-7; 7 nucleotides match TRBD2. Sequences were derived from PBMCs, sampled after 24 months of ibrutinib treatment. The CDR3 region has the DNA TGCGCCAGCAGCCCCTGGGAGGGAGGCTACGAGCAGTACTTC. Amino acids: CASSPWEGGYEQYF.